This record covers a single TCR beta chain. The antigen is undetermined. Sequence at one end of the junction differs from germline and may be a read error. MiXCR was run by TCRdb on the 5' RACE reads, yielding one entry per CDR3 protein. The profile shows about 510,000 distinct CDR3 sequences, 21% of them singletons. The sample belongs to a study of T cells after yellow fever vaccination. Study-level points and caveats: Reappearance after the booster was observed for most primary-vaccination clones (roughly 97% CD4, about 91% CD8).

The V gene's germline CDR1 is SGHTA and CDR2 FQGTGA. The CDR3 extends over 14 amino acids. The material was PBMCs, obtained approximately 20 days after the first yellow fever vaccination. The chain joins TRBV7-3 to TRBJ2-1, with D possibly TRBD1 on 5 matching bases. The source of this sequence is a man aged 18 to 29 who received the YFV17D yellow fever vaccine. The CDR3 DNA reads as TGTGCCTGCAGCCCCTCGACAGACTACAATGAGCAGTTCTTC. Its protein product is CACSPSTDYNEQFF.